Presented here are 14 T cell receptor beta chains from one specimen sequenced in a study of T cells after yellow fever vaccination. TCRdb re-analysed the 5' RACE reads in MiXCR, keeping a single row per CDR3 protein. The sample has around 550,000 distinct CDR3 sequences; approximately 21% are singletons. This material consisted of PBMCs, taken 15 days after the yellow fever booster vaccination. These receptors originate from a man aged 30 to 39 who received the YFV17D yellow fever vaccine.

The chain couples TRBV25-1 to TRBJ1-3, with a weak D call TRBD1 (5 bases). V was shortened by 7 bases and J by 1 base, with 11 bases between the two germline ends. CDR3 length: 14 amino acids. CDR1 MGHDK and CDR2 SYGVNS come from the germline V gene. CDR3 sequence: CASTPDNSGNTIYF. The CDR3 nucleotides read TGTGCCAGCACCCCGGACAATTCTGGAAACACCATATATTTT.

The V call is TRBV5-1, the J call TRBJ2-5; D not certain. V was clipped by 0 bases and J by 4 bases, with 7 bases between them. This CDR3 spans 13 amino acids. CDR1 and CDR2 (germline): SGHRS, YFSETQ. The CDR3 DNA is TGCGCCAGCAGCTTGGCCTGGTCAGAGACCCAGTACTTC. Encoded protein: CASSLAWSETQYF. The whole variable domain, filled in from reference TRBV5-1 and TRBJ2-5, reads KAGVTQTPRYLIKTRGQQVTLSCSPISGHRSVSWYQQTPGQGLQFLFEYFSETQRNKGNFPGRFSGRQFSNSRSEMNVSTLELGDSALYLCASSLAWSETQYFGPGTRLLVL.

The V call is TRBV19, the J call TRBJ2-1, with TRBD2 identical over 7 bases. Per germline, CDR1 LNHDA and CDR2 SQIVND (reference sequence). The CDR3 is 15 residues long. The junction had 2 bases not matched to a gene; V was cut back by 3 bases and J by 0 bases. CDR3 sequence reads: CASSMRERSYNEQFF. In DNA form, the CDR3 reads TGTGCCAGTAGTATGCGGGAGCGCTCCTACAATGAGCAGTTCTTC.

This chain joins TRBV27 and TRBJ2-6; a weak D match, TRBD2 (5 bases). The CDR3 is 15 residues long. V was pared by 3 bases and J by 6 bases, with 12 bases between. The V gene's germline CDR1 is MNHEY and CDR2 SMNVEV (reference sequence). DNA for the CDR3: TGTGCCAGCAGTTTGGCACCGGAGGCGGCCAACGTCCTGACTTTC. Translating it yields CASSLAPEAANVLTF.

In this sample, this clonotype turned up a few times. The V and J genes are TRBV10-2 and TRBJ2-5; 8 positions agree with TRBD2. V dropped 3 bases and J dropped 3; count of bases not matched to a gene: 3. The CDR3 spans 14 residues. Germline loops: CDR1 WSHSY, CDR2 SAAADI. The DNA for the CDR3 is TGCGCCAGCAGTGAAATTAGCGGGAAAGAGACCCAGTACTTC. This encodes CASSEISGKETQYF.

This chain joins TRBV7-2 and TRBJ2-7; 9 nucleotides line up with TRBD1. Germline CDR1 reads SGHTA; CDR2 reads FQGNSA. J gave up 3 bases and V 0 bases, and 12 bases lay outside the gene matches. The CDR3 has 18 amino acids. The CDR3 DNA sequence: TGTGCCAGCAGCTTAGCCTTCCCCAGGGAGGGACAGGGCTACGAGCAGTACTTC. Its protein is CASSLAFPREGQGYEQYF.

The V gene is TRBV7-2, the J gene TRBJ2-2, with D unresolved. Germline CDR1 SGHTA, CDR2 FQGNSA. This CDR3 is built from 14 residues. V was clipped by 5 bases and J by 6 bases, with 13 bases between them. In DNA, the CDR3 is TGTGCCAGCAGCCTAAAACGGGCCGCCGGGGAGCTGTTTTTT. It encodes CASSLKRAAGELFF.

This clonotype was detected a few times. The chain is built from TRBV4-3 and TRBJ2-1, with a possible D match to TRBD2 (6 bases). The germline gives CDR1 LGHNA, CDR2 YSLEER. With 3 bases removed from V and 12 bases from J, the gap between germline ends came to 15 bases. The CDR3 contains 13 residues. CDR3 loop: CASSQEGTGRQFF. The DNA for the CDR3 is TGCGCCAGCAGCCAGGAGGGTACCGGGCGGCAGTTCTTC.

This clonotype has only a few counts. This chain joins TRBV7-8 and TRBJ2-7; 9 nucleotides match TRBD1. The CDR3 consists of 15 residues. Germline trimming cut 5 bases from V and 3 bases from J; bases unmatched to any gene: 8. Germline CDR1 and CDR2: SGHVS and FQNEAQ. DNA of the CDR3: TGTGCCAGCAGCATTAGGGACAGGGCCCACTACGAGCAGTACTTC. This encodes CASSIRDRAHYEQYF.

This clonotype was picked up a small number of times. The chain is built from TRBV5-1 and TRBJ2-1, with D possibly TRBD2 on 6 matching bases. Trimming shortened V by 6 bases and J by 5 bases, and 18 bases separated the two germline ends. In germline, CDR1 is SGHRS, CDR2 YFSETQ. The CDR3 has 15 residues. The chain's CDR3 is CASNLRERANNEQFF. In nucleotides, the CDR3 is TGCGCCAGCAACCTTCGGGAGAGAGCAAACAATGAGCAGTTCTTC.

This clonotype was detected only a few times. The chain is built from TRBV30 and TRBJ2-7, with D possibly being TRBD1 (5 bases). The V end lost 0 bases, the J end lost 2 bases, and 14 bases lay between the germline ends. Germline values: CDR1 GTSNPN, CDR2 SVGIG (reference sequence). This CDR3 is built from 15 residues. The DNA of the CDR3 is TGTGCCTGGAGTGTAGCAGGGATCCGGACCTACGAGCAGTACTTC. Translated, it gives CAWSVAGIRTYEQYF.

This clonotype was seen more than once but under ten times. The rearrangement joins TRBV24-1 to TRBJ2-1, with D perhaps matching TRBD1 (6 bases). The CDR3 totals 16 residues. The germline V gene has CDR1 KGHDR and CDR2 SFDVKD. The V gene lost 2 bases and the J gene lost 4 bases, with 14 bases spanning the gap. The CDR3 reads CATSDSWTVNYNEQFF. CDR3 nucleotides: TGTGCCACCAGTGATTCTTGGACAGTTAATTACAATGAGCAGTTCTTC.

This clonotype showed up just a few times. The CDR3 spells CASQDRLETQYF. CDR3 coding DNA: TGTGCCAGCCAGGACCGTCTAGAGACCCAGTACTTC. The rearrangement joins TRBV6-2 or TRBV6-3 to TRBJ2-5; D not certain. Trimming stripped 8 bases from V and 4 bases from J, with 11 bases between. The CDR3 has 12 amino acids. The V gene's germline CDR1 is MNHEY and CDR2 SVGEGT.

This clonotype showed up just a few times. The V gene is TRBV27, the J gene TRBJ2-1, with 8 bases fitting TRBD1. This CDR3 has 13 amino acids. With V trimmed by 2 bases and J by 8 bases, 2 bases remained unmatched. The V gene's germline CDR1 is MNHEY and CDR2 SMNVEV (reference sequence). The CDR3 region is CASSLPGGYEQFF. CDR3 nucleotides: TGTGCCAGCAGTTTACCAGGGGGCTATGAGCAGTTCTTC.